This T cell receptor beta chain was profiled in a study of tumor-infiltrating lymphocytes in oesophageal squamous cell carcinoma. TCRdb reprocessed the PCR reads with MiXCR, giving one entry per CDR3 protein. The table has roughly 20,000 distinct CDR3 sequences, 36% seen once. The table lists this clonotype with a few counts. This receptor was identified in a male donor with esophageal squamous cell carcinoma. The specimen was esophageal tumor tissue.

CDR3 sequence: CASSVTPGGVTQYF. The CDR3 DNA reads TGTGCCAGCAGCGTGACCCCAGGAGGTGTGACCCAGTACTTC. The chain recombines TRBV7-2 with TRBJ2-5, with D perhaps TRBD2 (5 bases). Trimming cost V 5 bases and J 7 bases, with 17 bases left between them. The CDR3 is 14 amino acids. Germline V gene data show CDR1 as SGHTA and CDR2 as FQGNSA.